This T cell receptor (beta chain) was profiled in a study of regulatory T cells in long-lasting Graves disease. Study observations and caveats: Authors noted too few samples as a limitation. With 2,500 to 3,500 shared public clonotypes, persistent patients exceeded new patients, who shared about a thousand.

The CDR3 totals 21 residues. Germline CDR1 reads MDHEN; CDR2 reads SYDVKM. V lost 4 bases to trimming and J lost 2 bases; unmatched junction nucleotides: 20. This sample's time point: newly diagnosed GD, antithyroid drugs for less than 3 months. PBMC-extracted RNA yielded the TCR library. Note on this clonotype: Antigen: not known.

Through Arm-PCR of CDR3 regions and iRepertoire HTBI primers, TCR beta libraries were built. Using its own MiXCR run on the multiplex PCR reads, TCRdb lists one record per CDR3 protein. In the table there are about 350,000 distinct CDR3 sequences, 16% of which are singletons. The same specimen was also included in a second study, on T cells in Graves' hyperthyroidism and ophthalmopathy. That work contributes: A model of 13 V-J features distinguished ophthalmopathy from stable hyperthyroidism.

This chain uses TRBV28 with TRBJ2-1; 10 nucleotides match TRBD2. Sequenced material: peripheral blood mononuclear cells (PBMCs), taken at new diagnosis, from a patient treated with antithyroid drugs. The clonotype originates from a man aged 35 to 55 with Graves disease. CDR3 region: CASSSPAGPTSGRLAYNEQFF. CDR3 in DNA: TGTGCCAGCAGTTCTCCAGCAGGGCCGACTAGCGGGCGTCTAGCCTACAATGAGCAGTTCTTC. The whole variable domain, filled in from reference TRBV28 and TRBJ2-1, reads DVKVTQSSRYLVKRTGEKVFLECVQDMDHENMFWYRQDPGLGLRLIYFSYDVKMKEKGDIPEGYSVSREKKERFSLILESASTNQTSMYLCASSSPAGPTSGRLAYNEQFFGPGTRLTVL.